The next 27 T cell receptor beta chains were all read from a single sample in a study of blood T cell repertoires in COVID-19. Clones were sequenced by immunoSEQ multiplex PCR, and TCRdb holds only the in-frame ones, with some missing. The profile shows 70,000 to 75,000 clones, 75% to 85% of them singletons. The sequenced sample consisted of peripheral blood. Receptors originate from an older woman with acute or convalescent COVID-19.

A single count supports this clone. The chain carries TRBV7-8 and TRBJ2-1, with TRBD2 matching over 9 bases. The CDR3 sequence is 15 residues long. Germline V gene sequence: CDR1 SGHVS, CDR2 FQNEAQ. The V and J ends lost 2 bases and 5 bases, in that order; junction bases with no gene match: 4. The CDR3 protein is CASSLRLAGNNEQFF. CDR3 DNA sequence: TGTGCCAGCAGCTTAAGGCTAGCGGGAAACAATGAGCAGTTCTTC.

The chain links TRBV7-3 to TRBJ2-3; 13 nucleotides line up with TRBD2. The CDR3 has 16 residues. The junction had 3 bases not matched to a gene; V was cut back by 3 bases and J by 3 bases. From germline, CDR1 is SGHTA and CDR2 FQGTGA. CDR3 residues: CASSLGTSGNTDTQYF. The CDR3 DNA follows: TGTGCCAGCAGCTTGGGGACTAGCGGGAATACAGATACGCAGTATTTT.

This clone occurred once. V usage is TRBV7-9 and J usage is TRBJ1-1; 8 positions agree with TRBD1. With 6 bases clipped from V and 0 bases from J, the junction kept 6 bases outside the gene matches. The germline V gene has CDR1 SEHNR and CDR2 FQNEAQ (reference sequence). The CDR3 extends over 15 amino acids. In DNA, the CDR3 is TGTGCCAGCAGAGAACAGGGGGTTGTGAACACTGAAGCTTTCTTT. Its translation: CASREQGVVNTEAFF.

The chain links TRBV7-9 to TRBJ1-2, with TRBD1 as a possible D gene (6 bases). CDR3 length equals 15 residues. The germline V gene encodes CDR1 SEHNR and CDR2 FQNEAQ (reference sequence). V gave up 1 base and J gave up 3 bases, with 12 bases separating them. The CDR3 sequence is CASSLGQAQDYGYTF. CDR3 nucleotide sequence: TGTGCCAGCAGCTTAGGACAGGCACAGGACTATGGCTACACCTTC.

This clone appeared a few times. This rearrangement joins TRBV4-1 to TRBJ1-5; the match to TRBD1 covers 7 bases. V lost 2 bases, J lost 7 bases, and 8 bases stayed unmatched. The CDR3 runs to 15 residues. The germline CDR1 and CDR2 sequences are MGHRA and YSYEKL. The CDR3 DNA follows: TGCGCCAGCAGCCAACCGGGACAGAGGACGCAGCCCCAGCATTTT. Its protein product is CASSQPGQRTQPQHF.

The chain employs TRBV19 and TRBJ2-3; 8 nucleotides match TRBD2. The trim removed 3 bases at V and 3 bases at J, leaving 5 bases unmatched. CDR1 is LNHDA, CDR2 SQIVND, per germline (reference sequence). The CDR3 has 15 amino acids. The CDR3 sequence is CASSMVSGRTDTQYF. Here the CDR3 DNA reads TGTGCCAGTAGTATGGTAAGCGGGAGAACAGATACGCAGTATTTT.

The J gene is TRBJ2-5, the V gene TRBV5-8; TRBD2 might be the D (6 bases). This CDR3 is 14 amino acids long. CDR1 and CDR2 (germline): SGHTS, YDEGEE. V was clipped by 3 bases and J by 4 bases, with 13 bases between them. CDR3 DNA: TGTGCCAGCAGCTCGTGGACCGGGAGAGAGACCCAGTACTTC. Protein sequence: CASSSWTGRETQYF.

The gene calls are TRBV5-5 and TRBJ2-3; D is possibly TRBD2 (6 bases). Deletions cut 0 bases from V and 1 base from J, with 9 bases between. The CDR3 is 15 residues long. Germline-derived CDR1 and CDR2 are SGHKS and YYEKEE (reference sequence). CDR3 in DNA: TGTGCCAGCAGCTTGGCCCCTAGCGGCACAGATACGCAGTATTTT. As protein: CASSLAPSGTDTQYF.

This clone was seen only once. CDR3 residues: CASNRGRGAGNTIYF. The CDR3 nucleotides read TGTGCCAGTAACAGGGGCAGAGGAGCTGGAAACACCATATATTTT. This chain links TRBV19 with TRBJ1-3; the match to TRBD1 covers 7 bases. V was pared by 7 bases and J by 2 bases, with 8 bases of the junction left unmatched. The CDR3 runs to 15 residues. Germline V gene sequence: CDR1 LNHDA, CDR2 SQIVND (reference sequence).

V is TRBV10-3 and J is TRBJ1-4, with D possibly matching TRBD1 (5 bases). The V gene lost 4 bases and the J gene lost 5 bases, with 11 bases spanning the gap. This CDR3 contains 14 residues. The germline CDR1 and CDR2 sequences are ENHRY and SYGVKD. The CDR3 protein is CAISARGGNEKLFF. The CDR3 nucleotides are TGTGCCATCAGTGCCCGGGGGGGGAATGAAAAACTGTTTTTT.

This clone was observed a single time. This sequence joins TRBV12-5 and TRBJ1-1, with TRBD1 as a possible D gene (6 bases). V lost 7 bases to trimming and J lost 1 base, with 7 bases between them. The germline V gene encodes CDR1 LGHNT and CDR2 FRNRAP. The length of the CDR3 is 12 residues. CDR3 sequence reads: CASAQGNTEAFF. As DNA, the CDR3 is TGTGCTAGTGCACAGGGGAACACTGAAGCTTTCTTT.

The chain joins TRBV7-8 to TRBJ2-7, with TRBD1 matching 7 bases. The germline V gene encodes CDR1 SGHVS and CDR2 FQNEAQ. The CDR3 loop spans 14 amino acids. J was trimmed by 8 bases and V by 5 bases; bases with no gene match: 12. The CDR3 region is CASSARQGHTQQYF. In DNA form, the CDR3 reads TGTGCCAGCAGCGCCCGACAGGGCCATACGCAGCAGTACTTC.

The J gene is TRBJ1-5, the V gene TRBV19, with 8 bases matching TRBD1. Germline CDR1 is LNHDA and CDR2 is SQIVND (reference sequence). J lost 0 bases, V lost 4 bases, and 14 bases had no gene match. The CDR3 spans 19 residues. This chain's CDR3 is CASSRPGGAVVNSNQPQHF. CDR3 sequence (DNA): TGTGCCAGTAGTAGACCAGGGGGCGCGGTAGTAAATAGCAATCAGCCCCAGCATTTT. Full variable domain (missing parts from reference TRBV19 and TRBJ1-5): DGGITQSPKYLFRKEGQNVTLSCEQNLNHDAMYWYRQDPGQGLRLIYYSQIVNDFQKGDIAEGYSVSREKKESFPLTVTSAQKNPTAFYLCASSRPGGAVVNSNQPQHFGDGTRLSIL.

The chain joins TRBV3-1 (or the pseudogene TRBV3-2) to TRBJ2-1; unclear D gene. Germline values: CDR1 LGHDT, CDR2 YNNKEL (reference sequence). This CDR3 has 12 amino acids. V was cut by 5 bases and J by 3 bases, with 5 bases left in between. CDR3 amino acids: CASSYIYNEQFF. The CDR3 DNA reads TGTGCCAGCAGCTATATCTACAATGAGCAGTTCTTC.

V is TRBV6-5 and J is TRBJ1-2, with 8 bases matching TRBD1. Germline V gene data show CDR1 as MNHEY and CDR2 as SVGAGI. This CDR3 region has 15 residues. With 6 bases clipped from V and 5 bases from J, the junction kept 11 bases outside the gene matches. CDR3 region: CASRPVRTGRYGYTF. CDR3 sequence (DNA): TGTGCCAGCAGGCCAGTCCGGACAGGGAGATATGGCTACACCTTC.

The table lists this clone with a few counts. The chain has TRBV18 and TRBJ2-1; TRBD2 aligns across 8 bases. Trimming took 3 bases from V and 9 from J; bases not matched to a gene: 7. This CDR3 region has 14 residues. Germline CDR1 and CDR2: KGHSH and LQKENI. The CDR3 spells CASSPPSGSGEQFF. CDR3 nucleotide sequence: TGTGCCAGCTCACCCCCTAGCGGGTCGGGTGAGCAGTTCTTC.

In its sample, this clone was seen once. Sequence at one end of the junction differs from germline and may be a read error. This rearrangement joins TRBV11-3 to TRBJ1-3; TRBD1 is a possible D gene (5 bases). Germline CDR1 reads SGHNT; CDR2 reads YENEEA. The CDR3 runs 12 residues. CDR3: CASSLRQTDMDF. CDR3 nucleotides: TGTGCCAGCAGCTTACGCCAGACGGACATGGACTTT.

V is TRBV3-1 (or the pseudogene TRBV3-2) and J is TRBJ1-2, with D possibly matching TRBD1 (6 bases). Per the germline V gene, CDR1 is LGHDT and CDR2 is YNNKEL (reference sequence). The length of the CDR3 is 14 residues. V lost 2 bases, J lost 7 bases, and 14 bases lay in between. The DNA of the CDR3 is TGTGCCAGCAGCCAAACAGGGCGGGGGGCTGGCTACACCTTC. It codes for CASSQTGRGAGYTF.

In its sample, this clone was seen once. The rearrangement joins TRBV19 to TRBJ1-2, with a weak D call TRBD1 (6 bases). The CDR3 has 15 residues. With 3 bases removed from V and 4 bases from J, the gap between germline ends came to 15 bases. Germline V gene lookup returns CDR1 LNHDA and CDR2 SQIVND (reference sequence). CDR3 DNA: TGTGCCAGTAGTATTAGCAGGACAGCCCTCTATGGCTACACCTTC. This gives the protein CASSISRTALYGYTF.

The V call is TRBV27, the J call TRBJ1-5; D is ambiguous. This CDR3 is built from 16 residues. V was pared by 4 bases and J by 2 bases, with 15 bases between. Germline CDR1 reads MNHEY; CDR2 reads SMNVEV (reference sequence). The CDR3 nucleotides are TGTGCCAGCAGTTCAACACATCGGGATGGCAATCAGCCCCAGCATTTT. It codes for CASSSTHRDGNQPQHF.

The J gene is TRBJ1-1, the V gene TRBV28, with D possibly TRBD1 on 6 matching bases. With 5 bases removed from V and 7 bases from J, the gap between germline ends came to 20 bases. From germline, CDR1 is MDHEN and CDR2 SYDVKM. There are 15 residues in the CDR3. The CDR3 is CASSAPGGGAVEAFF. Here the CDR3 DNA reads TGTGCCAGCAGTGCGCCCGGCGGGGGCGCAGTTGAAGCTTTCTTT.

The gene calls are TRBV10-3 and TRBJ1-1; D is ambiguous. V lost 2 bases to trimming and J lost 0 bases, with 7 bases between them. The length of the CDR3 is 14 residues. Germline CDR1 and CDR2: ENHRY and SYGVKD. CDR3 region: CAISERSVNTEAFF. DNA for the CDR3: TGTGCCATCAGTGAGAGATCGGTGAACACTGAAGCTTTCTTT.

The rearrangement links TRBV2 to TRBJ1-5; 8 bases agree with TRBD1. The CDR3 is 14 amino acids. Germline V gives CDR1 SNHLY, CDR2 FYNNEI. The V and J ends lost 9 bases and 2 bases, in that order; junction bases with no gene match: 6. The CDR3 DNA reads TGTGCCAGTAGACAGGGGACGGGCAATCAGCCCCAGCATTTT. Translation: CASRQGTGNQPQHF.

A note on this clone: A read error may produce the germline difference seen at one junction end. This chain uses TRBV7-7 with TRBJ2-1, with D possibly TRBD2 on 5 matching bases. Germline V gene sequence: CDR1 SSHAT, CDR2 FNYEAQ (reference sequence). The CDR3 contains 15 residues. This CDR3 is CASSPEGAANNEQFF. The CDR3 DNA reads as TGTGCTAGCAGCCCCGAGGGAGCGGCAAACAATGAGCAGTTCTTC.

This clone has more than one count but fewer than ten. This rearrangement joins TRBV4-1 to TRBJ1-5; no firm D call. Trimming took 1 base from V and 0 from J, leaving 10 bases between them. CDR1 and CDR2 (germline): MGHRA, YSYEKL. The CDR3 covers 16 residues. The DNA for the CDR3 is TGCGCCAGCAGCCAAGGAGGGATTTATAGCAATCAGCCCCAGCATTTT. Protein sequence: CASSQGGIYSNQPQHF.

The sample holds one count of this clone. The chain uses TRBV28 and TRBJ2-1; D perhaps matches TRBD1 (5 bases). Per germline, CDR1 MDHEN and CDR2 SYDVKM. The CDR3 has 14 residues. V lost 7 bases, J lost 6 bases, and 16 bases lay in between. DNA for the CDR3: TGTGCCAGCACCCCCACCCACAGGTTCAATGAGCAGTTCTTC. Translated: CASTPTHRFNEQFF.

The rearrangement joins TRBV11-2 to TRBJ2-2; 8 bases are shared with TRBD2. J was trimmed by 4 bases and V by 2 bases; bases with no gene match: 3. Germline CDR1 SGHAT, CDR2 FQNNGV. The CDR3 is 15 residues long. The CDR3 spells CASSLLAGITGELFF. The DNA for the CDR3 is TGTGCCAGCAGCTTACTAGCGGGTATCACCGGGGAGCTGTTTTTT.